This T cell receptor (beta chain) was identified in a study of cytotoxic CD8 clonotypes in ibrutinib-treated CLL. Findings and limits, study-wide: At baseline, clonality was higher than in age-matched healthy donors and correlated with CD8+ counts.

Comment on this clone: No antigen is known for it.

CDR1 is MDHEN and CDR2 is SYDVKM in the germline V gene. The CDR3 runs 14 residues. V was clipped by 5 bases and J by 1 base, with 10 bases between them. This table comes from immunoSEQ multiplex PCR, and its TCRdb copy is limited to in-frame clones, with some not included. Among 330,000 or so clones listed, 67% were seen once. The source is a human donor with chronic lymphocytic leukemia. The chain joins TRBV28 to TRBJ2-3, with D possibly matching TRBD1 (5 bases). The sequencing here drew on PBMCs, taken after 36 months of ibrutinib treatment. CDR3 in DNA: TGTGCCAGCAGTAAAATGGGGCGCACAGATACGCAGTATTTT. It translates to CASSKMGRTDTQYF.